The clone carrying this T cell receptor beta chain was seen only a few times. Its specificity is unknown. Specified treatment: around 19 received Ad26.COV2.S at low or high dose, single or two shots; 5 received placebo; per-sample allocation not given. Sampling took place 63 days after the first vaccine or placebo injection. The donor's status was that of an adult aged 18-55 years in Boston. Clones were sequenced by immunoSEQ multiplex PCR, and TCRdb holds only the in-frame ones, with some missing. The data show roughly 680,000 clones, approximately 88% seen once. This specimen comes from a study of Ad26.COV2.S vaccination and SARS-CoV-2 variants. Study-wide results and limits: Spike-specific CD8+ and CD4+ T cell responses reportedly showed substantial breadth after vaccination.

Germline CDR1 SNHLY, CDR2 FYNNEI. CDR3 size: 12 residues. V dropped 5 bases and J dropped 4 bases, with 9 bases sitting between them. The source was peripheral blood, collected in a trial of Ad26.COV2.S vaccine versus placebo. The receptor was derived from a person between 18 and 65 years old who received the Ad26.COV2.S COVID-19 vaccine or a placebo. The chain recombines TRBV2 with TRBJ2-7; D remains unclear. The CDR3: CASSRAEYEQYF. CDR3 DNA: TGTGCCAGCAGTCGGGCCGAATACGAGCAGTACTTC.